The 5 T cell receptor beta chains presented below share a single source sample, sequenced in a study of blood T cell repertoires in COVID-19. Method: immunoSEQ multiplex PCR; TCRdb's copy keeps in-frame clones and lacks some. The sample has a few hundred thousand clones; roughly 86% are singletons. Sequenced sample: peripheral blood. The receptors shown here come from a woman aged 45-65 years who had recovered from COVID-19.

The chain uses TRBV6-4 and TRBJ2-3, with 9 bases lining up with TRBD2. The CDR3 runs 16 residues. Germline CDR1 is MRHNA and CDR2 is SNTAGT. The V gene end was trimmed by 3 bases and the J gene end by 4 bases; junction bases not matched to a gene: 8. The CDR3 bases are TGTGCCAGCAGTGAGCAAGCGGGAGGTTTGGCAGATACGCAGTATTTT. Its protein is CASSEQAGGLADTQYF.

This chain joins TRBV7-2 and TRBJ1-1; D may be TRBD1 (5 bases). Germline-derived CDR1 and CDR2 are SGHTA and FQGNSA. Trimming stripped 3 bases from V and 0 bases from J, with 11 bases between. The CDR3 covers 15 residues. CDR3 protein: CASSFVTGVNTEAFF. The CDR3 nucleotides read TGTGCCAGCAGCTTTGTTACAGGAGTGAACACTGAAGCTTTCTTT.

The V and J genes are TRBV28 and TRBJ2-1; a possible D gene is TRBD2 (6 bases). The CDR3 sequence is 11 residues long. The V gene lost 11 bases and the J gene lost 5 bases, with 10 bases spanning the gap. Per germline, CDR1 MDHEN and CDR2 SYDVKM. The CDR3 bases are TGTGCCGGAGGGCAGGACAATGAGCAGTTCTTC. Amino acids: CAGGQDNEQFF.

This rearrangement joins TRBV10-1 to TRBJ2-3, with 10 bases lining up with TRBD1. V was pared by 6 bases and J by 4 bases, with 7 bases of the junction left unmatched. This CDR3 comprises 15 residues. From germline, CDR1 is WNHNN and CDR2 SYGVQD (reference sequence). In DNA form, the CDR3 reads TGCGCCAGCAGCGCACCGGGACAGGGGTCAGATACGCAGTATTTT. Translating it yields CASSAPGQGSDTQYF.

The CDR3 protein is CASSKGTGSINEQFF. Written as DNA, the CDR3 is TGTGCCAGCAGTAAAGGGACAGGGTCGATAAATGAGCAGTTCTTC. V gene TRBV2 combines with J gene TRBJ2-1; TRBD1 matches 9 bases. Germline CDR1 SNHLY, CDR2 FYNNEI. This CDR3 contains 15 residues. J was trimmed by 7 bases and V by 5 bases; bases with no gene match: 9.